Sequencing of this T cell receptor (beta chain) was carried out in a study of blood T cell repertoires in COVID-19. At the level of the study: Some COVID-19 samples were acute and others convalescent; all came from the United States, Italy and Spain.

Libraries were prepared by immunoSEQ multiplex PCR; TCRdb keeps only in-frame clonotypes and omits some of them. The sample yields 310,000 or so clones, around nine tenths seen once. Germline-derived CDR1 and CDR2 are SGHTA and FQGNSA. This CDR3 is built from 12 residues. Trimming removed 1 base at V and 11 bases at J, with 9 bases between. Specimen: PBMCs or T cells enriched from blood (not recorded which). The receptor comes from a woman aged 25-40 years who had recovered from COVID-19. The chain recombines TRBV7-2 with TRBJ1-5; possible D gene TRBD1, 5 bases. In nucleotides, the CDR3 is TGTGCCAGCAGCTTAGACAGGCTGGCCCAGCATTTT. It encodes CASSLDRLAQHF.